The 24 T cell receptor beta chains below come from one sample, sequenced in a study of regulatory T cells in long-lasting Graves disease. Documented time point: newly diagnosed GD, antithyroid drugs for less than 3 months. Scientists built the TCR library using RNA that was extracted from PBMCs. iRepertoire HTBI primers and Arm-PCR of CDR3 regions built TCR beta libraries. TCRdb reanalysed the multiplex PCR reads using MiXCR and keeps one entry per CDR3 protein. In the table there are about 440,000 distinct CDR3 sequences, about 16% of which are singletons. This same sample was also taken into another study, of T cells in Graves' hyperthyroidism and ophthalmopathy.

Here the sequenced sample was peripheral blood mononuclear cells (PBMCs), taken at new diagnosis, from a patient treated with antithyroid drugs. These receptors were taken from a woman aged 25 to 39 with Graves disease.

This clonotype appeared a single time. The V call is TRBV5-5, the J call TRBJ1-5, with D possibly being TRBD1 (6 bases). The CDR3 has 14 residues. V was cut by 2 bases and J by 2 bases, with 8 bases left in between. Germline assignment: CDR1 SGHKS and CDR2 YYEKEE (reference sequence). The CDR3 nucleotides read TGTGCCAGCAGCTTCCGGACAGGCAATCAGCCCCAGCATTTT. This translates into CASSFRTGNQPQHF.

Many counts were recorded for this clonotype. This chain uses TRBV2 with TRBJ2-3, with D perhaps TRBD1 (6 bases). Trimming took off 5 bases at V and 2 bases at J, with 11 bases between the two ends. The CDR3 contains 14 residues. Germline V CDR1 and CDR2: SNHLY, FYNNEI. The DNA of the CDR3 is TGTGCCAGCAGTTTCGGGACATCCACAGATACGCAGTATTTT. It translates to CASSFGTSTDTQYF. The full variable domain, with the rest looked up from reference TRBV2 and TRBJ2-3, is EPEVTQTPSHQVTQMGQEVILRCVPISNHLYFYWYRQILGQKVEFLVSFYNNEISEKSEIFDDQFSVERPDGSNFTLKIRSTKLEDSAMYFCASSFGTSTDTQYFGPGTRLTVL.

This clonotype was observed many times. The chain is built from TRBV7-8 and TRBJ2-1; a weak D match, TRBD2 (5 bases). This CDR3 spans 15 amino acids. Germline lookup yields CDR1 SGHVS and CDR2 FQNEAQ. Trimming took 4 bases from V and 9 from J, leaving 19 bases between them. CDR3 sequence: CASSSLVDIASEQFF. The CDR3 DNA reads TGTGCCAGCAGCTCCCTCGTTGATATAGCGAGTGAGCAGTTCTTC.

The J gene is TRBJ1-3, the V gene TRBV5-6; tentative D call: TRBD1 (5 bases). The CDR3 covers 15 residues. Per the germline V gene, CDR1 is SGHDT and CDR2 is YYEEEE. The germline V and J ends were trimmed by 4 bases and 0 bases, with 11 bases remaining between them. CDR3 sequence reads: CASSTGTASGNTIYF. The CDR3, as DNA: TGTGCCAGCAGCACCGGGACCGCCTCTGGAAACACCATATATTTT.

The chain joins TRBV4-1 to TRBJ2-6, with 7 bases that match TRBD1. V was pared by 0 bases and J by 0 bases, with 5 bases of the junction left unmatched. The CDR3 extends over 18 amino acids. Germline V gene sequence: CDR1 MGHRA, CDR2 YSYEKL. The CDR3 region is CASSQEGGLVSGANVLTF. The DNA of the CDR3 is TGCGCCAGCAGCCAAGAAGGGGGCCTGGTCTCTGGGGCCAACGTCCTGACTTTC.

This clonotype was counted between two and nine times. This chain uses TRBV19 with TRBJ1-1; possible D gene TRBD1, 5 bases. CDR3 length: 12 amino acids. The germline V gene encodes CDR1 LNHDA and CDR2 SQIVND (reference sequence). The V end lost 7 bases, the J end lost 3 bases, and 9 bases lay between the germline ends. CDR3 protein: CASILGDTEAFF. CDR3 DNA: TGTGCCAGTATATTAGGGGACACTGAAGCTTTCTTT. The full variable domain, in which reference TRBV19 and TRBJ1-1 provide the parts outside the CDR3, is DGGITQSPKYLFRKEGQNVTLSCEQNLNHDAMYWYRQDPGQGLRLIYYSQIVNDFQKGDIAEGYSVSREKKESFPLTVTSAQKNPTAFYLCASILGDTEAFFGQGTRLTVV.

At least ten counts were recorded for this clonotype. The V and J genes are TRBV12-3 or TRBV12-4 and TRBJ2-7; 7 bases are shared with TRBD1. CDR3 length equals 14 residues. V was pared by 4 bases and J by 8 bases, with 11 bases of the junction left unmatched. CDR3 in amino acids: CASSSGTERTKQYF. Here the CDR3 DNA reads TGTGCCAGCAGTTCCGGGACAGAAAGGACAAAGCAGTACTTC.

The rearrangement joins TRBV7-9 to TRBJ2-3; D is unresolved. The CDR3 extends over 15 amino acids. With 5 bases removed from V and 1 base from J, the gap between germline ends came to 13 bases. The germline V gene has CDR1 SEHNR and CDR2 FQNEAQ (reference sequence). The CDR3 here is CASSPLTYRTDTQYF. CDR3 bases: TGTGCCAGCAGCCCATTGACCTATCGCACAGATACGCAGTATTTT.

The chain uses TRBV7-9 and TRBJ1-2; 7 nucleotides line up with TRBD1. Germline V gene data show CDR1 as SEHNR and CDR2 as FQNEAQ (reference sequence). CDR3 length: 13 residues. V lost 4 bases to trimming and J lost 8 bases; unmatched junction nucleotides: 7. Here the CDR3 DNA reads TGTGCCAGCAGCTACCAGACAGGGAAGGGCTACACCTTC. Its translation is CASSYQTGKGYTF.

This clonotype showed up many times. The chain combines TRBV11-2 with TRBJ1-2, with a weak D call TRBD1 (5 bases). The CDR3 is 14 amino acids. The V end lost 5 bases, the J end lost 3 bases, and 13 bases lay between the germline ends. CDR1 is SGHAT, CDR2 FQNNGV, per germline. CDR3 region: CASSPRSGYYGYTF. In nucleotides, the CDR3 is TGTGCCAGCAGCCCCCGCTCAGGGTACTATGGCTACACCTTC. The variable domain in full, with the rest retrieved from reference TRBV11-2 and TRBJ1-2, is EAGVAQSPRYKIIEKRQSVAFWCNPISGHATLYWYQQILGQGPKLLIQFQNNGVVDDSQLPKDRFSAERLKGVDSTLKIQPAKLEDSAVYLCASSPRSGYYGYTFGSGTRLTVV.

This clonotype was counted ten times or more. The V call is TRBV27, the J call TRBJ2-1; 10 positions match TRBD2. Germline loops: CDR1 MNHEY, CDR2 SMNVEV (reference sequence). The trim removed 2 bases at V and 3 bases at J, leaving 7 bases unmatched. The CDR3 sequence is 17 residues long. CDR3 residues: CASSLRASGSIYNEQFF. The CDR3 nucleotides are TGTGCCAGCAGTTTACGGGCTAGCGGGAGTATCTACAATGAGCAGTTCTTC.

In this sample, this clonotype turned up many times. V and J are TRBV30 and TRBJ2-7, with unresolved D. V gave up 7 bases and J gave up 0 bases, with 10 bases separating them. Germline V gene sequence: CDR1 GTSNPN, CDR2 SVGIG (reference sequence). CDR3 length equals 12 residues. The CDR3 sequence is CAFQRSSYEQYF. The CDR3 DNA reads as TGTGCCTTCCAACGTAGCTCCTACGAGCAGTACTTC.

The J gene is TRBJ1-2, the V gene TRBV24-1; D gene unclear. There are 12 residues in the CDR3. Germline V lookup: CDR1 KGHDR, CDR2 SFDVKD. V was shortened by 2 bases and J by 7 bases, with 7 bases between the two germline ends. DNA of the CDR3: TGTGCCACCAGTGATTCCCTGGGTGGCTACACCTTC. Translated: CATSDSLGGYTF.

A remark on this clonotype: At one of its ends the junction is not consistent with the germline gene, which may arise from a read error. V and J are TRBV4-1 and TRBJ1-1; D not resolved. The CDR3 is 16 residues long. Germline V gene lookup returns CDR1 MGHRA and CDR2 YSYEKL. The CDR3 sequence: CASSLGEVSGNTEALF. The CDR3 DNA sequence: TGCGCCAGCAGCCTCGGAGAGGTTAGTGGAAACACTGAAGCTCTCTTT.

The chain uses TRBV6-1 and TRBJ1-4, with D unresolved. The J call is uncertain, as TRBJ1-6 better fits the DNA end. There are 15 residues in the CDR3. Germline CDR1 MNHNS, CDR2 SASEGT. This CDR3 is CASTITRAGNSPLHF. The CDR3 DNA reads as TGTGCCAGCACCATAACCCGGGCCGGTAATTCACCCCTCCACTTT.

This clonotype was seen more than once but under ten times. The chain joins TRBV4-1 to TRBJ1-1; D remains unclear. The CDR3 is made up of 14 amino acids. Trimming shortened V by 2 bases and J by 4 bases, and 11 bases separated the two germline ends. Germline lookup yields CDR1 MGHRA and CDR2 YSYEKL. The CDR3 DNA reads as TGCGCCAGCAGCCAAAAGGCGGGGTTCACTGAAGCTTTCTTT. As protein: CASSQKAGFTEAFF.

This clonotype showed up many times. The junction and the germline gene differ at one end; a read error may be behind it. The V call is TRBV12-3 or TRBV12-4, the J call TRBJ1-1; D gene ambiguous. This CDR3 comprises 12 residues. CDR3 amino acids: CASSLARTEAFF. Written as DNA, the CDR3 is TGCGCCAGCAGCCTAGCCAGGACTGAAGCTTTCTTT.

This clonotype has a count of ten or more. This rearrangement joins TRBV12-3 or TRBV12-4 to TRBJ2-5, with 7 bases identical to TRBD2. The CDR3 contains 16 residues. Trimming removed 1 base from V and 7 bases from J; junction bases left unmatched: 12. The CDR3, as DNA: TGTGCCAGCAGTTTAGTGGGAGGGACCTTACCAGGGACCCAGTACTTC. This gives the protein CASSLVGGTLPGTQYF.

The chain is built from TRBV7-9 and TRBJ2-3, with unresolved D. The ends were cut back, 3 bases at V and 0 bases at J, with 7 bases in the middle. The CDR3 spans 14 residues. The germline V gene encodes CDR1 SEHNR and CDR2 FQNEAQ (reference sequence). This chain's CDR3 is CASSFEQSTDTQYF. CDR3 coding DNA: TGTGCCAGCAGCTTCGAACAGAGCACAGATACGCAGTATTTT.

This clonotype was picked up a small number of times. DNA for the CDR3: TGCGCCAGCAGCTTACTAGCGGGAGGGCTCGAGCAGTACTTC. The encoded protein is CASSLLAGGLEQYF. The chain is built from TRBV5-1 and TRBJ2-7, with 13 bases fitting TRBD2. Germline V gene sequence: CDR1 SGHRS, CDR2 YFSETQ. This CDR3 comprises 14 residues. V trimming: 2 bases; J trimming: 6 bases; junction bases outside the gene matches: 2. The full variable domain, with the rest looked up from reference TRBV5-1 and TRBJ2-7, is KAGVTQTPRYLIKTRGQQVTLSCSPISGHRSVSWYQQTPGQGLQFLFEYFSETQRNKGNFPGRFSGRQFSNSRSEMNVSTLELGDSALYLCASSLLAGGLEQYFGPGTRLTVT.

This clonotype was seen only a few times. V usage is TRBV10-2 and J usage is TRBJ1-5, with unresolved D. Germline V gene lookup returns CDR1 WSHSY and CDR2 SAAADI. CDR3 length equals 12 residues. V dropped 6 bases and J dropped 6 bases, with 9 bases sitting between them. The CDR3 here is CASSAGGQPQHF. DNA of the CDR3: TGCGCCAGCAGCGCTGGTGGTCAGCCCCAGCATTTT.

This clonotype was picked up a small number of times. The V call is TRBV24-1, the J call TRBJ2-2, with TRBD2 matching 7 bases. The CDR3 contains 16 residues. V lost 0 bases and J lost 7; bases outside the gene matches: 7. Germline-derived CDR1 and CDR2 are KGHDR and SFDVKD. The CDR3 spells CATSDLRSGNGGELFF. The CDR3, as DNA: TGTGCCACCAGTGATTTGAGGAGCGGGAACGGCGGGGAGCTGTTTTTT.

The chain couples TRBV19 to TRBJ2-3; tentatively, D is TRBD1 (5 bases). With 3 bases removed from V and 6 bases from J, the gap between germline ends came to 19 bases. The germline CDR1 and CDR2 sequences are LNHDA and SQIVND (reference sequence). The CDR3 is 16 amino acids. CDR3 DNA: TGTGCCAGTAGTATGGGCGACAGCCGCGAGGCCGATACGCAGTATTTT. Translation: CASSMGDSREADTQYF.

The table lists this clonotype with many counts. The CDR3 sequence: CASSFGTGEGRPQYF. DNA of the CDR3: TGTGCCAGCAGCTTTGGGACAGGGGAAGGGAGGCCCCAGTACTTC. The gene calls are TRBV7-2 and TRBJ2-5; TRBD1 matches 10 bases. CDR1 and CDR2 from the germline V gene are SGHTA and FQGNSA. The CDR3 totals 15 residues. The junction had 10 bases not matched to a gene; V was cut back by 3 bases and J by 9 bases.